Listed below are T cell receptor beta chains from one sample, sequenced in a study of cytomegalovirus exposure and HLA in healthy donors. Profiling relied on immunoSEQ multiplex PCR, and the TCRdb table lists in-frame clones only, not all of them. Here the sample spans some 150,000 clones, about two thirds being singletons. Sequencing was carried out using PBMCs. Receptors were obtained from a woman aged 35 to 49 in good health and CMV-seronegative. Both conserved end residues are trimmed from each CDR3.

v_gene: TRBV27; j_gene: TRBJ1-4; CDR3aa: ATRDSGNEKLF
v_gene: TRBV15; j_gene: TRBJ1-4; CDR3aa: ATSRDGQGNEKLF
v_gene: TRBV6-1; j_gene: TRBJ2-7; CDR3aa: ASSASGGLVSYEQY
v_gene: TRBV19; j_gene: TRBJ1-1; CDR3aa: ASRQGGRTEAF
v_gene: TRBV2; j_gene: TRBJ2-3; CDR3aa: ASRTSGGTDTQY
v_gene: TRBV1; j_gene: TRBJ1-6; CDR3aa: TSSQERKRSVSSYNSPLH
v_gene: TRBV4-2; j_gene: TRBJ1-5; CDR3aa: ASSQGGVYSNQPQH
v_gene: TRBV27; j_gene: TRBJ1-1; CDR3aa: ASTPGGAIGTEAF
v_gene: TRBV19; j_gene: TRBJ2-1; CDR3aa: ASSETLGYNEQF
v_gene: TRBV2; j_gene: TRBJ1-1; CDR3aa: ASSSRTANTEAF
v_gene: TRBV5-6; j_gene: TRBJ1-1; CDR3aa: ASSSRGLSTEAF
v_gene: TRBV7-8; j_gene: TRBJ1-5; CDR3aa: ASSLVGQGRNQPQH
v_gene: TRBV19; j_gene: TRBJ2-2; CDR3aa: ASSKTGERGGELF
v_gene: TRBV9; j_gene: TRBJ1-1; CDR3aa: ASSVKSGGPTEAF
v_gene: TRBV14; j_gene: TRBJ2-2; CDR3aa: ASSRYLGTQNTGELF
v_gene: TRBV4-2; j_gene: TRBJ2-6; CDR3aa: ASSQGTLLGANVLT
v_gene: TRBV7-3; j_gene: TRBJ2-2; CDR3aa: ASSRGQNTGELF
v_gene: TRBV5-1; j_gene: TRBJ1-5; CDR3aa: ASSLAGGNQPQH
v_gene: TRBV6-5; j_gene: TRBJ2-3; CDR3aa: ASIKRGRLGTQY
v_gene: TRBV5-8; j_gene: TRBJ1-6; CDR3aa: ASSLPGSSYNSPLH
v_gene: TRBV2; j_gene: TRBJ2-6; CDR3aa: ASSERRGQAGANVLT
v_gene: TRBV11-1; j_gene: TRBJ2-7; CDR3aa: ASSFLQGGDEQY
v_gene: TRBV6-4; j_gene: TRBJ2-7; CDR3aa: ASEDSPGLAGGHSSYEQY
v_gene: TRBV19; j_gene: TRBJ2-4; CDR3aa: ASSIGGTGGNIQY
v_gene: TRBV2; j_gene: TRBJ2-3; CDR3aa: ASSEGQEPYTDTQY
v_gene: TRBV4-2; j_gene: TRBJ1-2; CDR3aa: ASSTRDHREGYT
v_gene: TRBV7-2; j_gene: TRBJ2-3; CDR3aa: ASSSFPADTQY
v_gene: TRBV27; j_gene: TRBJ1-6; CDR3aa: ASSEPYNSPLH
v_gene: TRBV2; j_gene: TRBJ2-5; CDR3aa: ASRVSTNRGTQY
v_gene: TRBV5-4; j_gene: TRBJ2-1; CDR3aa: ASSPPGNEQF
v_gene: TRBV5-1; j_gene: TRBJ2-1; CDR3aa: ASSLDRNPSNEQF
v_gene: TRBV7-2; j_gene: TRBJ2-2; CDR3aa: ASSGRGGWGTGELF
v_gene: TRBV4-3; j_gene: TRBJ2-5; CDR3aa: ASSQGFASGGTQETQY
v_gene: TRBV5-1; j_gene: TRBJ2-1; CDR3aa: ASSLGERTSGAEQF
v_gene: TRBV9; j_gene: TRBJ1-1; CDR3aa: ASSVAGATEAF
v_gene: TRBV28; j_gene: TRBJ1-3; CDR3aa: ASSVTGKGNTIY
v_gene: TRBV10-3; j_gene: TRBJ1-2; CDR3aa: AIRWGVTDGYT
v_gene: TRBV4-1; j_gene: TRBJ1-3; CDR3aa: ASSQDTGRDSGNTIY
v_gene: TRBV5-1; j_gene: TRBJ2-5; CDR3aa: ACQQGKEQETQY
v_gene: TRBV30; j_gene: TRBJ2-3; CDR3aa: AWTQPEQVTDTQY
v_gene: TRBV7-3; j_gene: TRBJ2-3; CDR3aa: ASSLAGMATDTQY
v_gene: TRBV18; j_gene: TRBJ2-1; CDR3aa: ASSGTRDNEQF
v_gene: TRBV13; j_gene: TRBJ2-2; CDR3aa: ASSLTAGYGPANTGELF
v_gene: TRBV28; j_gene: TRBJ1-3; CDR3aa: ASSTRWGVSGNTIY
v_gene: TRBV7-2; j_gene: TRBJ1-1; CDR3aa: ASSLGQGIRTEAF
v_gene: TRBV5-4; j_gene: TRBJ2-3; CDR3aa: ASSLGGTGIFTDTQY
v_gene: TRBV19; j_gene: TRBJ1-1; CDR3aa: ASSFVPGQRNTEAF
v_gene: TRBV2; j_gene: TRBJ1-5; CDR3aa: ASRKQVSNQPQH
v_gene: TRBV15; j_gene: TRBJ2-1; CDR3aa: ATSRDGTSGGPYNEQF
v_gene: TRBV7-2; j_gene: TRBJ1-2; CDR3aa: ASSYGQGSYGYT
v_gene: TRBV10-1; j_gene: TRBJ2-3; CDR3aa: ASSGATPSSADTQY
v_gene: TRBV27; j_gene: TRBJ2-3; CDR3aa: ASSLWTGRTDTQY
v_gene: TRBV5-6; j_gene: TRBJ1-6; CDR3aa: ASSRRDRGSPLH